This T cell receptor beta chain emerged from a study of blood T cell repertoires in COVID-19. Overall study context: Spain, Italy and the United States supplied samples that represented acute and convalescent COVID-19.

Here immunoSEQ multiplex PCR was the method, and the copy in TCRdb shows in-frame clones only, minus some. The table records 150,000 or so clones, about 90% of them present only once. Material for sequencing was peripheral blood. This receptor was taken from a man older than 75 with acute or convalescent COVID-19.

The CDR3 sequence is CAISGQQGGTGELFF. The CDR3, as DNA: TGTGCCATCAGTGGACAGCAGGGAGGGACCGGGGAGCTGTTTTTT. The chain has TRBV10-3 and TRBJ2-2; 7 bases map to TRBD2. J lost 5 bases, V lost 4 bases, and 7 bases had no gene match. The length of the CDR3 is 15 residues. The germline gives CDR1 ENHRY, CDR2 SYGVKD.